Given below is one T cell receptor (beta chain) in context. This CDR3 spans 15 amino acids. The V and J ends lost 7 bases and 4 bases respectively, with 17 bases between them. In germline, CDR1 is MNHNS, CDR2 SASEGT. The sample belongs to a study of identical twins. A single record per CDR3 protein comes from TCRdb applying MiXCR to the 5' RACE reads. Of some 1,600,000 distinct CDR3 sequences detected, about 30% appear once; the ten largest clones hold over 0.25%. The gene calls are TRBV6-1 and TRBJ1-3, with D unresolved. The clonotype originates from a newborn girl in good health. Sample: cord blood. The CDR3: CASIMDLRSGNTIYF. Here the CDR3 DNA reads TGTGCCAGCATTATGGACCTCAGGTCAGGAAACACCATATATTTT.